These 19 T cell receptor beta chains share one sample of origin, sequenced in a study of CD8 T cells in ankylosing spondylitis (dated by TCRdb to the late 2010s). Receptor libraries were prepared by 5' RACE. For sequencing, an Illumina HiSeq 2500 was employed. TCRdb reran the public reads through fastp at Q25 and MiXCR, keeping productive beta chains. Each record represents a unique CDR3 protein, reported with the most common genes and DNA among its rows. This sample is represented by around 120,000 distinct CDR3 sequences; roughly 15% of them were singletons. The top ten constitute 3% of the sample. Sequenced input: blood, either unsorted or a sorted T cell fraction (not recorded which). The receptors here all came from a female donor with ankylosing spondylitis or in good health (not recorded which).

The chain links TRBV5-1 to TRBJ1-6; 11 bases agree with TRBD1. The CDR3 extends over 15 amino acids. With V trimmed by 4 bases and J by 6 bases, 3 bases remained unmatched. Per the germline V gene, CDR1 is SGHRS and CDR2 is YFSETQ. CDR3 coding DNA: TGCGCCAGCAGCCCGGGACAGGGGGGTAATTCACCCCTCCACTTT. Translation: CASSPGQGGNSPLHF.

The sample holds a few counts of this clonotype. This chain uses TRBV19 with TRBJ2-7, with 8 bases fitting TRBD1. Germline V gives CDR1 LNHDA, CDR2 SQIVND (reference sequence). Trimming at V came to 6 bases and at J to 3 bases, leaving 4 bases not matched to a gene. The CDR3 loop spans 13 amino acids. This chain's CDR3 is CASRDRALYEQYF. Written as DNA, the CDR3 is TGTGCCAGTAGGGACAGGGCACTCTACGAGCAGTACTTC. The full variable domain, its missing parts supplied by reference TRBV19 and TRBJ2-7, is DGGITQSPKYLFRKEGQNVTLSCEQNLNHDAMYWYRQDPGQGLRLIYYSQIVNDFQKGDIAEGYSVSREKKESFPLTVTSAQKNPTAFYLCASRDRALYEQYFGPGTRLTVT.

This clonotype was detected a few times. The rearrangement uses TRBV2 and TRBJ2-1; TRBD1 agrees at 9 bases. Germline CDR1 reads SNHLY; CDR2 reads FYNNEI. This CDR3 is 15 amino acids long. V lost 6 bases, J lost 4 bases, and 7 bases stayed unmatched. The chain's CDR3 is CASSEDRGAYNEQFF. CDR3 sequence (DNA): TGTGCCAGCAGCGAGGACAGGGGCGCATACAATGAGCAGTTCTTC.

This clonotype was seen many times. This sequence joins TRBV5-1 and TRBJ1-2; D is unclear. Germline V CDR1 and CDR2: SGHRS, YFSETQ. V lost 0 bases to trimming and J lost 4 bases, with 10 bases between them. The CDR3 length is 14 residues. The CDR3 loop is CASSLDSTLYGYTF. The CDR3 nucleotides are TGCGCCAGCAGCTTGGACAGCACCCTCTATGGCTACACCTTC. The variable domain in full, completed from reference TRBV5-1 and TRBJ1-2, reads KAGVTQTPRYLIKTRGQQVTLSCSPISGHRSVSWYQQTPGQGLQFLFEYFSETQRNKGNFPGRFSGRQFSNSRSEMNVSTLELGDSALYLCASSLDSTLYGYTFGSGTRLTVV.

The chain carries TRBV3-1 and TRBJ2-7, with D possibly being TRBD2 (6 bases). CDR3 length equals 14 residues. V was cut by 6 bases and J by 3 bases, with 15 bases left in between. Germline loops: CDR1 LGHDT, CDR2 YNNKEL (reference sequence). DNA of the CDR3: TGTGCCAGCAGTCGACAGAGAGCGGGCTACGAGCAGTACTTC. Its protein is CASSRQRAGYEQYF.

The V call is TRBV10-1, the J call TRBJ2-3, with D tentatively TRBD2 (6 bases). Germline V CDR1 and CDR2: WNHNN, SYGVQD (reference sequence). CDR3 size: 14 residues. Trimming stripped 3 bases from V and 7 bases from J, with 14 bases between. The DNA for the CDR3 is TGCGCCAGCAGTGAATCCGGGACTCAAAATACGCAGTATTTT. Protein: CASSESGTQNTQYF.

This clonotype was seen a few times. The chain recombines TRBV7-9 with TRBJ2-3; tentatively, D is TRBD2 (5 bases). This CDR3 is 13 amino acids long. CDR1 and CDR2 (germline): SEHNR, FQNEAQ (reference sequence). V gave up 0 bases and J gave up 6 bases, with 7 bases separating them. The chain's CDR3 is CASSLAPGDTQYF. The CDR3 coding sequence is TGTGCCAGCAGCTTAGCGCCGGGGGATACGCAGTATTTT.

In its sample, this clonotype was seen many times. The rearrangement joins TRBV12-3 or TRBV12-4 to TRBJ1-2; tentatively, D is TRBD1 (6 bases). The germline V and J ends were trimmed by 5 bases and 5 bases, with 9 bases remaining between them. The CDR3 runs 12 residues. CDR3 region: CASSPGQYGYTF. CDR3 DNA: TGTGCCAGCAGTCCAGGACAGTATGGCTACACCTTC.

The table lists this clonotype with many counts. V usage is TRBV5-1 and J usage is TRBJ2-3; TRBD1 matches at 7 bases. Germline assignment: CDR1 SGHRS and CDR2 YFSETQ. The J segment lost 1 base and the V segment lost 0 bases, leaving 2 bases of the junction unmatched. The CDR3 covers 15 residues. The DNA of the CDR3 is TGCGCCAGCAGCTTGGACGGGACAGGCACAGATACGCAGTATTTT. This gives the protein CASSLDGTGTDTQYF.

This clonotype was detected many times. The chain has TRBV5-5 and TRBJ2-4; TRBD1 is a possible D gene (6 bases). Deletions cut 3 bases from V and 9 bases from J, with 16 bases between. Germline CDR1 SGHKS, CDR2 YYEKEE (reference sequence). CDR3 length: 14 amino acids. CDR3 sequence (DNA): TGTGCCAGCAGCTCGACAGGACCAAGGGGCATTCAGTACTTC. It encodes CASSSTGPRGIQYF.

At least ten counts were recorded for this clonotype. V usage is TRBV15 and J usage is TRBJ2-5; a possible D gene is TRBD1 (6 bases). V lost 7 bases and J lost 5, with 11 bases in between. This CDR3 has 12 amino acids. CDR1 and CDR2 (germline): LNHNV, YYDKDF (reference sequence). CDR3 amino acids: CATTNTGETQYF. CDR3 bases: TGTGCCACCACTAATACAGGGGAGACCCAGTACTTC.

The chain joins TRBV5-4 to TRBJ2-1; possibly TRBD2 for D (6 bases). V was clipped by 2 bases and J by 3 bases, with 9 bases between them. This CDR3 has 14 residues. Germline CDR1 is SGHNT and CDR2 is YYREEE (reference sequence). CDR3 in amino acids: CASSLPGDYNEQFF. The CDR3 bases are TGTGCCAGCAGCTTACCGGGAGACTACAATGAGCAGTTCTTC.

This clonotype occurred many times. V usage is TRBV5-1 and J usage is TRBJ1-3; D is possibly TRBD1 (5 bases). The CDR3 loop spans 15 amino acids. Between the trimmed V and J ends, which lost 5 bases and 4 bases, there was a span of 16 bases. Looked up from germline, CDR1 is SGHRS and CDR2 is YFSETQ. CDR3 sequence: CASSPTGTVGNTIYF. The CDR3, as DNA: TGCGCCAGCAGTCCTACCGGGACCGTCGGAAACACCATATATTTT.

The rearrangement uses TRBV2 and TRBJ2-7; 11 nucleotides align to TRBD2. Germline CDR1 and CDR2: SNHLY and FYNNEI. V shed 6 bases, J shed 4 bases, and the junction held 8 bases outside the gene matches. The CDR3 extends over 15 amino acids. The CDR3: CASRGGTSGPYEQYF. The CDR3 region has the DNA TGTGCCAGCAGGGGCGGGACTAGCGGCCCATACGAGCAGTACTTC.

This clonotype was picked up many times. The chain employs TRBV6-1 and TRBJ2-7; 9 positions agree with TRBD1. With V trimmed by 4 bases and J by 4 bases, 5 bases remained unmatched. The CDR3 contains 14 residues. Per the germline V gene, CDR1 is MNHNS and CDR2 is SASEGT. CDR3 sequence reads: CASSVGQGWYEQYF. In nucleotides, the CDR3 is TGTGCCAGCAGTGTGGGACAGGGTTGGTACGAGCAGTACTTC.

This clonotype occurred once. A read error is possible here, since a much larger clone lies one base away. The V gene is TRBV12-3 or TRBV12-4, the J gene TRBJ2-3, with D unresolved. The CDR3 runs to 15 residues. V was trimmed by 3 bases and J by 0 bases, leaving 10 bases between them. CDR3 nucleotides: TGTGCCAGCAGTTTCAGGCTAACTAGCACAGATACGCAGTATTTT. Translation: CASSFRLTSTDTQYF.

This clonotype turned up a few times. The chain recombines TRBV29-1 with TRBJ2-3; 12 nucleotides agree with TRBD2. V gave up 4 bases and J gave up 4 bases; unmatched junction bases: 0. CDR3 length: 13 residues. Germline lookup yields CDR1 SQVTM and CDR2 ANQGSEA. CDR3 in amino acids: CSVASGGADTQYF. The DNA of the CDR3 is TGCAGCGTTGCTAGCGGGGGGGCAGATACGCAGTATTTT.

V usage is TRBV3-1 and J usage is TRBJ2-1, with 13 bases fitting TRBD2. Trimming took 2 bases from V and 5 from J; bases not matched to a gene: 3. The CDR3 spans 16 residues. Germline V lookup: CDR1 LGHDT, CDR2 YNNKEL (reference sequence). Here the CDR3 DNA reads TGTGCCAGCAGCCAACGACTAGCGGGGGGCAACAATGAGCAGTTCTTC. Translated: CASSQRLAGGNNEQFF.

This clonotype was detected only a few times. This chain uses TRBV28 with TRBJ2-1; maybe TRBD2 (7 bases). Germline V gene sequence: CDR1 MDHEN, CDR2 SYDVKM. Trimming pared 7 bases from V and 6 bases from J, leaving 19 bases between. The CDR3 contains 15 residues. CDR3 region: CASTILSGGVNEQFF. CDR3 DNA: TGTGCCAGCACCATCCTCTCGGGGGGCGTCAATGAGCAGTTCTTC.